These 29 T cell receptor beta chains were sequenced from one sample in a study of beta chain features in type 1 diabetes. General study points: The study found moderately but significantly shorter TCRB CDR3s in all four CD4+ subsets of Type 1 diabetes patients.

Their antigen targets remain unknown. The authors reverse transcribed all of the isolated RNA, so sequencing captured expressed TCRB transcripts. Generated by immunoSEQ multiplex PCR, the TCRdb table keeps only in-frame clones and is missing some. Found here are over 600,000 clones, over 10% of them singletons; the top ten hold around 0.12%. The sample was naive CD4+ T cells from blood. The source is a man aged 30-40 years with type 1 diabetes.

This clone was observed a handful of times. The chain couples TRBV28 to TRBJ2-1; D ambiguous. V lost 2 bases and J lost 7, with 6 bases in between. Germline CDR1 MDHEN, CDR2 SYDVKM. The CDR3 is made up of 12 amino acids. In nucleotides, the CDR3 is TGTGCCAGCAGTTTACTAGGAAATGAGCAGTTCTTC. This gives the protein CASSLLGNEQFF.

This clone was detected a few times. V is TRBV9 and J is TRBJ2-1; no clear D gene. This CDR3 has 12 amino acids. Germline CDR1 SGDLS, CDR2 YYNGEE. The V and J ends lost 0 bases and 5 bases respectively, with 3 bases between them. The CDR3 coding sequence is TGTGCCAGCAGCGTAGATGACAATGAGCAGTTCTTC. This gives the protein CASSVDDNEQFF. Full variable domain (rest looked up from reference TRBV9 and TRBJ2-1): DSGVTQTPKHLITATGQRVTLRCSPRSGDLSVYWYQQSLDQGLQFLIQYYNGEERAKGNILERFSAQQFPDLHSELNLSSLELGDSALYFCASSVDDNEQFFGPGTRLTVL.

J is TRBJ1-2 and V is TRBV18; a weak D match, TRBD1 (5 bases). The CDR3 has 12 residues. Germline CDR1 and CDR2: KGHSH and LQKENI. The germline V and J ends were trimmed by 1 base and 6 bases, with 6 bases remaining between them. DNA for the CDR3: TGTGCCAGCTCACCACGGGGGAATGGCTACACCTTC. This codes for CASSPRGNGYTF.

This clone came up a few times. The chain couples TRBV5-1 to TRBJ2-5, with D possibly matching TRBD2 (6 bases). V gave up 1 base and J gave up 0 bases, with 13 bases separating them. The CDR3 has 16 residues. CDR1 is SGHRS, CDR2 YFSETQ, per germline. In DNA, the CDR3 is TGCGCCAGCAGCTTGAACGGGGGACGGGACCAAGAGACCCAGTACTTC. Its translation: CASSLNGGRDQETQYF.

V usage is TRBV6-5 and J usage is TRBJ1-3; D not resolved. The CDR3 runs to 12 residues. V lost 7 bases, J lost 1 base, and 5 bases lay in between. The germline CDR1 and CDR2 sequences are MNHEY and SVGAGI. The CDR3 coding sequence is TGTGCCAGCATCGCTTCTGGAAACACCATATATTTT. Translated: CASIASGNTIYF.

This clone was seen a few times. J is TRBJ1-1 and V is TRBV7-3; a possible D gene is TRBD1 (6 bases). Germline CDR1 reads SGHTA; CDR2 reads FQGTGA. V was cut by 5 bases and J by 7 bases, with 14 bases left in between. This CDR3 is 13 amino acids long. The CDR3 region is CASSPGARDEAFF. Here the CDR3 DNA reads TGTGCCAGCAGCCCGGGGGCACGGGATGAAGCTTTCTTT.

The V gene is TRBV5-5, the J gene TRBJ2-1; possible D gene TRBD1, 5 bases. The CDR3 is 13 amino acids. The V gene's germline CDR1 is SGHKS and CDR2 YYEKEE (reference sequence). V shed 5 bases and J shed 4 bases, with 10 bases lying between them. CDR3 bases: TGTGCCAGCAGTCCGACAGTATACAATGAGCAGTTCTTC. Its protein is CASSPTVYNEQFF.

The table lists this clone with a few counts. The CDR3 DNA follows: TGCAGCGTTGATTTAGTCGGAGGCCGTGGAGAGACCCAGTACTTC. It specifies CSVDLVGGRGETQYF. The rearrangement joins TRBV29-1 to TRBJ2-5, with D perhaps matching TRBD2 (5 bases). Trimming cost V 3 bases and J 4 bases, with 18 bases left between them. This CDR3 has 15 residues. CDR1 is SQVTM, CDR2 ANQGSEA, per germline.

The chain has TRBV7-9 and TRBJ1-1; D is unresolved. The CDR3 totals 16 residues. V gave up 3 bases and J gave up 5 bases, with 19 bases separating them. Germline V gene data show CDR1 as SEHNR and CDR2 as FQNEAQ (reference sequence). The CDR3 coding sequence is TGTGCCAGCAGCTTCGGCGGGCGGCCTGGTAGGACTGAAGCTTTCTTT. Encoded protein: CASSFGGRPGRTEAFF.

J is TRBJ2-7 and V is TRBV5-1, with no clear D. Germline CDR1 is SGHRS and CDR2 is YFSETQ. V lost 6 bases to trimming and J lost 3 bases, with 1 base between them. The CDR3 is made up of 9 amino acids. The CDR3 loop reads CASIYEQYF. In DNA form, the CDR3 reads TGCGCCAGCATCTACGAGCAGTACTTC.

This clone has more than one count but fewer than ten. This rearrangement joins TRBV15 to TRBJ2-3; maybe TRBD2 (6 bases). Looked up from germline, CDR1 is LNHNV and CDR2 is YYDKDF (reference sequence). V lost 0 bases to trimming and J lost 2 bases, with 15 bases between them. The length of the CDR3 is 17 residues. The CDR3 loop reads CATSRERGSSATDTQYF. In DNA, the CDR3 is TGTGCCACCAGCAGAGAACGGGGGTCATCAGCCACAGATACGCAGTATTTT.

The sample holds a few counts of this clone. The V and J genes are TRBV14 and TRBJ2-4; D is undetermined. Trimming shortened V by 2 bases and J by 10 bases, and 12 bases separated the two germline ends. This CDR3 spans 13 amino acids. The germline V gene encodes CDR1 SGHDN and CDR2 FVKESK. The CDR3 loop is CASSQRAPGIQYF. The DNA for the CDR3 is TGTGCCAGCAGCCAAAGGGCTCCTGGGATTCAGTACTTC.

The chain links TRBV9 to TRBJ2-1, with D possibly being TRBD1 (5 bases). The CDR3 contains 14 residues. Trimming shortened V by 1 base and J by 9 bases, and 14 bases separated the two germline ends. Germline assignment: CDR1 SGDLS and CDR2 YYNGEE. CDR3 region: CASSVQGSQVEQFF. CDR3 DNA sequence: TGTGCCAGCAGCGTACAGGGTTCCCAAGTTGAGCAGTTCTTC.

DNA of the CDR3: TGTGCCAGCAGTTTATTCGGGGGAGATGGCTACACCTTC. This gives the protein CASSLFGGDGYTF. V and J are TRBV28 and TRBJ1-2; D might be TRBD1 (5 bases). This CDR3 is built from 13 residues. Germline loops: CDR1 MDHEN, CDR2 SYDVKM. V was pared by 1 base and J by 6 bases, with 9 bases between.

This CDR3 is CASSQNRQETQYF. In DNA, the CDR3 is TGTGCCAGCAGCCAAAATAGGCAAGAGACCCAGTACTTC. The J gene is TRBJ2-5, the V gene TRBV14, with D unresolved. Deletions cut 2 bases from V and 2 bases from J, with 6 bases between. CDR1 SGHDN and CDR2 FVKESK come from the germline V gene. CDR3 length: 13 amino acids. The full variable domain, its missing parts supplied by reference TRBV14 and TRBJ2-5, is EAGVTQFPSHSVIEKGQTVTLRCDPISGHDNLYWYRRVMGKEIKFLLHFVKESKQDESGMPNNRFLAERTGGTYSTLKVQPAELEDSGVYFCASSQNRQETQYFGPGTRLLVL.

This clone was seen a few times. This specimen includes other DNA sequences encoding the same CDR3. The CDR3: CASSSGTGEETQYF. CDR3 DNA sequence: TGCGCCAGCAGTTCCGGGACAGGGGAAGAGACCCAGTACTTC. V usage is TRBV5-1 and J usage is TRBJ2-5, with 10 bases identical to TRBD1. The CDR3 loop spans 14 amino acids. V shed 5 bases and J 3 bases; nucleotides not matched to a gene: 4. From germline, CDR1 is SGHRS and CDR2 YFSETQ.

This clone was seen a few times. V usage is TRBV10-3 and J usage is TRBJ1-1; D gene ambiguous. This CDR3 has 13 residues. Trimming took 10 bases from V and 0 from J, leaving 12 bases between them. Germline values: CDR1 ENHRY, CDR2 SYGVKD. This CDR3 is CASHPAVNTEAFF. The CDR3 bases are TGTGCCAGCCACCCCGCGGTGAACACTGAAGCTTTCTTT.

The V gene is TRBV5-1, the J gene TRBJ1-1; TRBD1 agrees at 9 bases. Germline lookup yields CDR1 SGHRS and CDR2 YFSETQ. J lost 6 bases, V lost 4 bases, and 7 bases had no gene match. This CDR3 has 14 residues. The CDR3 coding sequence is TGCGCCAGCAGCCCGGGACAGGGAGGTGCTGAAGCTTTCTTT. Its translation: CASSPGQGGAEAFF.

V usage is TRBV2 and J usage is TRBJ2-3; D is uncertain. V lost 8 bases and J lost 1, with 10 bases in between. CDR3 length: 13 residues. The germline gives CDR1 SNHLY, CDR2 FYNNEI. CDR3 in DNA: TGTGCCAGCCGTAACCATGGCACAGATACGCAGTATTTT. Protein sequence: CASRNHGTDTQYF.

CDR3 DNA: TGTGCCAGCAGTTTATGGGCGACAGGCGAGAATGAAAAACTGTTTTTT. This codes for CASSLWATGENEKLFF. The V and J genes are TRBV28 and TRBJ1-4; D possibly corresponds to TRBD1 (6 bases). The CDR3 length is 16 residues. Germline assignment: CDR1 MDHEN and CDR2 SYDVKM. The ends were cut back, 0 bases at V and 5 bases at J, with 13 bases in the middle.

Written as DNA, the CDR3 is TGTGCCAGCAGCTTACCGCGTGTAGCGGAGCAGTTCTTC. This encodes CASSLPRVAEQFF. The genes are TRBV7-2 and TRBJ2-1, with a possible D match to TRBD2 (5 bases). Trimming took 2 bases from V and 10 from J, leaving 12 bases between them. In germline, CDR1 is SGHTA, CDR2 FQGNSA. This CDR3 spans 13 amino acids.

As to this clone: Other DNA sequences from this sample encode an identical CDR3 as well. CDR3 coding DNA: TGTGCCAGCAGCTTAGAAGGGAGCAATCAGCCCCAGCATTTT. Translating it yields CASSLEGSNQPQHF. The chain uses TRBV7-2 and TRBJ1-5; D remains ambiguous. From germline, CDR1 is SGHTA and CDR2 FQGNSA. V was pared by 1 base and J by 1 base, with 5 bases between. There are 14 residues in the CDR3.

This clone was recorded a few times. CDR3 protein: CASSQSGRDSWVWGYSNQPQHF. The DNA for the CDR3 is TGCGCCAGCAGTCAATCGGGAAGGGACAGCTGGGTATGGGGGTATAGCAATCAGCCCCAGCATTTT. The chain carries TRBV23-1 and TRBJ1-5; 7 bases map to TRBD1. TRBV23-1 is known as an ORF, though its function is uncertain. The CDR3 extends over 22 amino acids. Losses at the gene ends were 0 bases for V and 0 bases for J; bases not matched to a gene: 20.

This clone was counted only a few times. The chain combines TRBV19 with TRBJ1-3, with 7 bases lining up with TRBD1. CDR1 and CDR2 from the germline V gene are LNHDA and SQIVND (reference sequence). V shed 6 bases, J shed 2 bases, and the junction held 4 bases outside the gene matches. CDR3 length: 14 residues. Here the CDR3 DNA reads TGTGCCAGTAGAGGAGGGGGCACTGGAAACACCATATATTTT. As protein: CASRGGGTGNTIYF. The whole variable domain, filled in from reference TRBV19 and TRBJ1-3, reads DGGITQSPKYLFRKEGQNVTLSCEQNLNHDAMYWYRQDPGQGLRLIYYSQIVNDFQKGDIAEGYSVSREKKESFPLTVTSAQKNPTAFYLCASRGGGTGNTIYFGEGSWLTVV.

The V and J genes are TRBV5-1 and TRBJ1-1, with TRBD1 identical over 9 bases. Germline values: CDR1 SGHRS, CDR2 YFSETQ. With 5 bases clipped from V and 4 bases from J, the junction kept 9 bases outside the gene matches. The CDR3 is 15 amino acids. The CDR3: CASRVQGALGTEAFF. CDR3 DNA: TGCGCCAGCAGGGTACAGGGGGCTCTGGGCACTGAAGCTTTCTTT.

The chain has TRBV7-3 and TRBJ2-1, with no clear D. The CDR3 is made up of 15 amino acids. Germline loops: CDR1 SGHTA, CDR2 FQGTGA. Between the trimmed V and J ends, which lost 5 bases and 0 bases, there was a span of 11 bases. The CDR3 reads CASSPRGSSYNEQFF. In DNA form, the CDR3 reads TGTGCCAGCAGCCCTAGAGGCAGCTCCTACAATGAGCAGTTCTTC.

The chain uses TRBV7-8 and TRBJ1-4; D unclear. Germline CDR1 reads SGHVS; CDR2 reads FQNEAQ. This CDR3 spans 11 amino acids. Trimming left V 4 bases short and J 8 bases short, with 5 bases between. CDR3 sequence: CASSYREKLFF. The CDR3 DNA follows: TGTGCCAGCAGCTACCGGGAAAAACTGTTTTTT.

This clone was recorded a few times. In DNA, the CDR3 is TGTGCCATCAGAGGAGATAGCAATCAGCCCCAGCATTTT. It codes for CAIRGDSNQPQHF. The chain links TRBV10-3 to TRBJ1-5; no definite D call. The CDR3 contains 13 residues. V was trimmed by 6 bases and J by 0 bases, leaving 6 bases between them. The germline CDR1 and CDR2 sequences are ENHRY and SYGVKD.

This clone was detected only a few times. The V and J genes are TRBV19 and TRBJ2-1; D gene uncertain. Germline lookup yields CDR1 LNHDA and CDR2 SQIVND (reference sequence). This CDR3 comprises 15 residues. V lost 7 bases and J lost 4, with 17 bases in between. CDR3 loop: CASTRSEETYNEQFF. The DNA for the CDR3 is TGTGCCAGTACCCGGAGTGAGGAAACTTACAATGAGCAGTTCTTC. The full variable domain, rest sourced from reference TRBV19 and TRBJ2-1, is DGGITQSPKYLFRKEGQNVTLSCEQNLNHDAMYWYRQDPGQGLRLIYYSQIVNDFQKGDIAEGYSVSREKKESFPLTVTSAQKNPTAFYLCASTRSEETYNEQFFGPGTRLTVL.